This TCR beta chain came from a study of shared clonotypes between healthy human individuals. Study context: The study drew on two women and a few men aged 18 to 49 as donors. Findings and limits, study-wide: When compared with the clonotypes that were shared by all four sorted-subset donors, the non-shared clonotypes turned out to have lower generation probabilities. What limited the represented genetic and exposure-history diversity was the small number of donors.

The germline gives CDR1 MGHDK, CDR2 SYGVNS. Trimming cost V 6 bases and J 9 bases, with 12 bases left between them. This CDR3 has 13 residues. Concerning this clone: The antigen is unknown.

The method was immunoSEQ multiplex PCR; TCRdb's version includes in-frame clones alone and lacks a portion of them. The sample comprises fewer than 3 million clones, roughly 92% of which are singletons, and more than 0.35% rests with the top ten. The sample comprised naive CD4+ T cells from PBMCs. Subset denoted: CD45RA+ positively selected. This sequence joins TRBV25-1 and TRBJ1-6; D is unclear. This clonotype was sampled from a man aged 18 to 29 in good health. Some clones in this sample may be carry-over from other donors' samples. The CDR3 region has the DNA TGTGCCAGCAGCCAATCGGGGAGTTCACCCCTCCACTTT. This codes for CASSQSGSSPLHF.